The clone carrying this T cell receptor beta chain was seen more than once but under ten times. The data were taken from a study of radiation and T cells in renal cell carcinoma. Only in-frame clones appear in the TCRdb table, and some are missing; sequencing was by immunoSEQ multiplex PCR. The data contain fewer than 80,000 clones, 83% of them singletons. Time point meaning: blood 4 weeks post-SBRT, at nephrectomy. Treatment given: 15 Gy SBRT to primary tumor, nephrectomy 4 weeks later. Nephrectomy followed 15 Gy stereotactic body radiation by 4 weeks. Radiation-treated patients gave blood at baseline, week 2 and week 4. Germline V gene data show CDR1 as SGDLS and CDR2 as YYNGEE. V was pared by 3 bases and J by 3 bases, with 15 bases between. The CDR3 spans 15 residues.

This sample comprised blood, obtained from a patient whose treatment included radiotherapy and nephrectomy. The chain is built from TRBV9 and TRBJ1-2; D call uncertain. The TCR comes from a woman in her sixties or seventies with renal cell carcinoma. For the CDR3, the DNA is TGTGCCAGCAGCGCCTCGACACAACCTGACTATGGCTACACCTTC. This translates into CASSASTQPDYGYTF.